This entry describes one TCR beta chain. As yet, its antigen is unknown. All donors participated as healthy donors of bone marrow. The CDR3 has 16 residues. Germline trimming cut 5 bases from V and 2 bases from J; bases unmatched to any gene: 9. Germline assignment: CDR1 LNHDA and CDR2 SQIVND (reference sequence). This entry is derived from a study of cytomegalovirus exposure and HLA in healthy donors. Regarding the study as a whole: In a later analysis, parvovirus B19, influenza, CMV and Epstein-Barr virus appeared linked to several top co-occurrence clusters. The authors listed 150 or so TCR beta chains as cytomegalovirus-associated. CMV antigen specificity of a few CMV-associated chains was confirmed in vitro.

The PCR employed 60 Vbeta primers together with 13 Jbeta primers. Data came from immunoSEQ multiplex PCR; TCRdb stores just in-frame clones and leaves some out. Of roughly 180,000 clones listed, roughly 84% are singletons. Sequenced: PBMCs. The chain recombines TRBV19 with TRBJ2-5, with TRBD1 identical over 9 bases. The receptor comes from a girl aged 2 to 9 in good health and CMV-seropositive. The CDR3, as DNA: TGTGCCAGTAGTTCACTTCGGACAGGGGCTCAAGAGACCCAGTACTTC. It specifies CASSSLRTGAQETQYF.